This T cell receptor beta chain derives from a study of persistence of HIV-infected CD4 T cells. Study as a whole: Median time on suppressive ART was 8 to 9 years.

Study-wide results and caveats: TCR oligoclonality correlated with proviral oligoclonality in the same sorted populations. TCRbeta richness was lower in CMV- and Gag-responding cells than in anti-CD3/anti-CD28-responding cells.

V was cut by 4 bases and J by 5 bases, with 11 bases left in between. This CDR3 comprises 13 residues. Germline V gives CDR1 WNHNN, CDR2 SYGVQD (reference sequence). Cells were stimulated with CMV-infected fibroblast lysates at roughly 10 ug/mL. CD40L-negative CD69-negative CD45RO-high memory CD4+ T cells were sorted as populations depleted of antigen-responding cells. Regarding this clone: Its target is not known.

The libraries were made with immunoSEQ version 4 in survey mode. Genomic DNA was diluted to 9 to 10 ng/uL, up to roughly 1 ug per sample. Clones were read by immunoSEQ multiplex PCR, and TCRdb kept only the in-frame ones, dropping some. The table includes tens of thousands of clones, about four fifths detected once. The chain recombines TRBV10-1 with TRBJ1-1; a possible D gene is TRBD1 (5 bases). The source is an adult man with HIV who was CMV-seropositive. Specimen: CD4+ T cells sorted from PBMCs after approximately 20-hour stimulation, collected from a patient who received antiretroviral therapy. For the CDR3, the DNA is TGCGCCAGCAGTGCGGCAGGGACTACTGAAGCTTTCTTT. Its translation: CASSAAGTTEAFF.